This is a list of T cell receptor beta chains from one sample in a study of shared clonotypes between healthy human individuals. Clones were read by immunoSEQ multiplex PCR, and TCRdb kept only the in-frame ones, dropping some. The data hold some 2,500,000 clones, with roughly 93% observed a single time. Input material: naive CD4+ T cells from PBMCs. The receptor set was obtained from a man between 18 and 35 years old in good health. Some clones in this sample may be carry-over from other donors' samples. Each CDR3 is given with its conserved first and last residue. Fields, in order: clone size, V gene, J gene, D gene, CDR3 DNA, CDR3 protein. D genes are given only for firm matches. Clone sizes are given selectively: once, few, many, or a class where the clone is expanded.

-	TRBV25-1	TRBJ1-4	-	TGTGCCAGCAGTTTGGACAGCCTTAATGAAAAACTGTTTTTT	CASSLDSLNEKLFF
-	TRBV15	TRBJ1-1	-	TGTGCCACCAGCAGACCAGGGAGGAACACTGAAGCTTTCTTT	CATSRPGRNTEAFF
-	TRBV5-5	TRBJ1-5	TRBD1	TGTGCCAGCAGCCTAGGGACAGGGGGATCGGGCAATCAGCCCCAGCATTTT	CASSLGTGGSGNQPQHF
-	TRBV7-3	TRBJ2-5	TRBD1	TGTGCCAGCAGCCGGGGGACAGGGCTGGAGACCCAGTACTTC	CASSRGTGLETQYF
-	TRBV20-1	TRBJ1-1	-	TGCAGTGCACCGGAGAACACTGAAGCTTTCTTT	CSAPENTEAFF
-	TRBV27	TRBJ2-5	-	TGTGCCAGCAAAAGGGACCCGCGGGGAGGAGAGACCCAGTACTTC	CASKRDPRGGETQYF
-	TRBV19	TRBJ2-1	TRBD1	TGTGCCAGTAGTATAGGGACGCAATGGGGAACCGGGACAGGGAAGAATGAGCAGTTCTTC	CASSIGTQWGTGTGKNEQFF
once	TRBV2	TRBJ1-2	TRBD1	TGTGCCAGCAGAATGGGACAGGGGATTGGCTACACCTTC	CASRMGQGIGYTF
-	TRBV7-3	TRBJ1-2	-	TGTGCCAGCAGCTCCGGGGCCCGGGACCAGGGCGGCTACACCTTC	CASSSGARDQGGYTF
once	TRBV11-3	TRBJ2-7	-	TGTGCCAGCAGCTTTACCGGCAACTACGAGCAGTACTTC	CASSFTGNYEQYF
few	TRBV2	TRBJ1-1	-	TGTGCCAGCATTTTGAGGATGAACACTGAAGCTTTCTTT	CASILRMNTEAFF
-	TRBV29-1	TRBJ2-3	-	TGCAGCGTCTGCGGGCCATCAGTCACAGATACGCAGTATTTT	CSVCGPSVTDTQYF
once	TRBV28	TRBJ1-5	-	TGTGCCAGCAGTTTAAAGGGCCAGCCCCAGCATTTT	CASSLKGQPQHF
-	TRBV4-1	TRBJ2-1	TRBD2	TGCGCCAGCAGCCAACCTAGCGGGAGGGCCGTGGGTTACAATGAGCAGTTCTTC	CASSQPSGRAVGYNEQFF
-	TRBV7-3	TRBJ2-3	-	TGTGCCAGCAGCTTAAGAGACACCACAGATACGCAGTATTTT	CASSLRDTTDTQYF
-	TRBV19	TRBJ1-5	-	TGTGCCAGTAGTCTACCTCCGGCGGGCAGCCAGCCCCAGCATTTT	CASSLPPAGSQPQHF
-	TRBV4-3	TRBJ2-5	-	TGCGCCAGCAGCCAAGTAATTGACTATTCGGAGACCCAGTACTTC	CASSQVIDYSETQYF
-	TRBV27	TRBJ2-1	-	TGTGCCAGCAGTCGATCTAGGGGTGAGCAGTTCTTC	CASSRSRGEQFF
-	TRBV5-6	TRBJ2-5	TRBD1	TGTGCCAGCAGCTTACGACAGGGGGAGACCCAGTACTTC	CASSLRQGETQYF
few	TRBV11-2	TRBJ1-5	-	TGTGCCAGCAGCTGGGACCGGGCTGGTCAGCCCCAGCATTTT	CASSWDRAGQPQHF
-	TRBV5-4	TRBJ1-2	-	TGTGCCAGCAGCAGGGACGGAGATGGCTACACCTTC	CASSRDGDGYTF
-	TRBV12-5	TRBJ1-3	-	TGTGCTAGTGGTTTGGCTCAACCTGGAAACACCATATATTTT	CASGLAQPGNTIYF
-	TRBV13	TRBJ2-3	TRBD2	TGTGCCAGCAGTTTACGCCCTAGCGGGATCACAGATACGCAGTATTTT	CASSLRPSGITDTQYF
-	TRBV5-6	TRBJ1-2	-	TGTGCCAGCAGCTTGGTACAGCCCGATATGAGCTACACCTTC	CASSLVQPDMSYTF
-	TRBV4-1	TRBJ2-6	-	TGCGCCAGCAGCCAAGAAAACAGCTTCTCTGGGGCCAACGTCCTGACTTTC	CASSQENSFSGANVLTF
-	TRBV7-8	TRBJ2-5	-	TGTGCCAGCAGCCCCAAGACAGCCCAAGAGACCCAGTACTTC	CASSPKTAQETQYF
-	TRBV19	TRBJ1-2	TRBD1	TGTGCCAGTAGTCCCCGACAGGGGCCTAACTATGGCTACACCTTC	CASSPRQGPNYGYTF
-	TRBV29-1	TRBJ2-2	-	TGCAGCGTCATTGGGAGCGGGACATACACCGGGGAGCTGTTTTTT	CSVIGSGTYTGELFF
once	TRBV5-1	TRBJ1-2	TRBD1	TGCGCCAGCAGCCCACCCGGGACAGGGACCTATGGCTACACCTTC	CASSPPGTGTYGYTF
-	TRBV18	TRBJ2-7	TRBD1	TGTGCCAGCTCCCACATGGACAGGGGCATGGGGAACGAGCAGTACTTC	CASSHMDRGMGNEQYF
-	TRBV7-6	TRBJ1-1	-	TGTGCCAGCAGCCCCGTAGCAGGGGACACTGAAGCTTTCTTT	CASSPVAGDTEAFF
-	TRBV28	TRBJ2-4	TRBD2	TGTGCCAGCTATGGGGGACTAGCGGCCGTCCTGTCGGACATTCAGTACTTC	CASYGGLAAVLSDIQYF
-	TRBV7-3	TRBJ2-3	TRBD2	TGTGCCAGCAGCTTTAGCGGGATGCGCACAGATACGCAGTATTTT	CASSFSGMRTDTQYF
-	TRBV28	TRBJ1-4	-	TGTGCCAGCAGTTTGGGGGGGTCGACGAATGAAAAACTGTTTTTT	CASSLGGSTNEKLFF
-	TRBV7-9	TRBJ2-7	TRBD2	TGTGCCAGCAGCTCCAGCGGGAGTCTGTACGAGCAGTACTTC	CASSSSGSLYEQYF
once	TRBV29-1	TRBJ2-1	-	TGCAGCGCGAGGGCAGAGAGGTCCTACAATGAGCAGTTCTTC	CSARAERSYNEQFF
-	TRBV28	TRBJ1-1	-	TGTGCCAGCCGCGGGGCAATGGGGAGCACTGAAGCTTTCTTT	CASRGAMGSTEAFF
-	TRBV2	TRBJ1-1	-	TGTGCCAGCAGTGAAGCCCTCCTCAAGGGGAACACTGAAGCTTTCTTT	CASSEALLKGNTEAFF
-	TRBV6-5	TRBJ2-6	-	TGTGCCAGTTGGTCCGGGGCCAACGTCCTGACTTTC	CASWSGANVLTF